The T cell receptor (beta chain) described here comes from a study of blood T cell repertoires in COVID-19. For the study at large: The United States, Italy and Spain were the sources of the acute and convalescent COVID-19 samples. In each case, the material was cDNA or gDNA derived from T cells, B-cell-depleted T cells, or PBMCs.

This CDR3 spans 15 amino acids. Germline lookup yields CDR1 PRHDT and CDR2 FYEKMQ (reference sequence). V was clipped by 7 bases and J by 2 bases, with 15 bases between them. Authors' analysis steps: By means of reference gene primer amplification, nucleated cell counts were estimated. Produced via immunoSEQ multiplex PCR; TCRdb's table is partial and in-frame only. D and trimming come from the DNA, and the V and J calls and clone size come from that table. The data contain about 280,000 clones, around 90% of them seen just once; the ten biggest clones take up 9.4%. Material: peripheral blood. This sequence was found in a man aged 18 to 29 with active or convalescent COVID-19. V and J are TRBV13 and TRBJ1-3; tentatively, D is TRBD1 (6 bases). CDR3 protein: CASTPQGLTGNTIYF. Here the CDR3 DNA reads TGTGCCAGCACCCCACAGGGTCTTACTGGAAACACCATATATTTT.